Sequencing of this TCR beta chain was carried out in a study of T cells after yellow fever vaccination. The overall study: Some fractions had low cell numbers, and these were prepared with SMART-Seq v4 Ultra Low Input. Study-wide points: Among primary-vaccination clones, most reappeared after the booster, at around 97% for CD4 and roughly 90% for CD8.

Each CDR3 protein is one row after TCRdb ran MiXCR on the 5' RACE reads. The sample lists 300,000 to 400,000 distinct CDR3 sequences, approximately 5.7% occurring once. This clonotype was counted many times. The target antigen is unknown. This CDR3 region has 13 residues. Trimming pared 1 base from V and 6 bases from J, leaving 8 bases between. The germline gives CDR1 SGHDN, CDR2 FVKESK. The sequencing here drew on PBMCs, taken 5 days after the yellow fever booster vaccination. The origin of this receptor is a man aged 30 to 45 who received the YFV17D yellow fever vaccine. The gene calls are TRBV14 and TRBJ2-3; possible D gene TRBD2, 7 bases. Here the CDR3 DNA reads TGTGCCAGCAGCCAAGGCGGGGGCGATACGCAGTATTTT. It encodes CASSQGGGDTQYF.